This record looks at one T cell receptor (beta chain) sequence and its context. The data derive from a study of TIL therapy for anti-PD-1-resistant metastatic lung cancer. Study information: Tumor harvest preceded PD-1/PD-L1 blockade, followed by nivolumab treatment. Half of patients were current or former smokers.

The libraries were made with immunoSEQ v3. Clones were sequenced by immunoSEQ multiplex PCR, and TCRdb holds only the in-frame ones, with some missing. Of 50,000 to 60,000 clones listed, approximately 78% are singletons. Time point: pre-treatment sample, taken before nivolumab and TIL therapy. CDR1 is SGHTA and CDR2 is FQGNSA in the germline V gene. The CDR3 consists of 14 residues. Trimming removed 10 bases from V and 4 bases from J, with 19 bases in between. This TCR was recovered from a person aged 25 to 80 with non-small cell lung cancer. The genes are TRBV7-2 and TRBJ1-2; no definite D call. Sequences were derived from blood, sampled at baseline. CDR3 amino acids: CATAEGRGPYGYTF. CDR3 DNA sequence: TGTGCCACCGCTGAAGGGCGCGGGCCCTATGGCTACACCTTC.